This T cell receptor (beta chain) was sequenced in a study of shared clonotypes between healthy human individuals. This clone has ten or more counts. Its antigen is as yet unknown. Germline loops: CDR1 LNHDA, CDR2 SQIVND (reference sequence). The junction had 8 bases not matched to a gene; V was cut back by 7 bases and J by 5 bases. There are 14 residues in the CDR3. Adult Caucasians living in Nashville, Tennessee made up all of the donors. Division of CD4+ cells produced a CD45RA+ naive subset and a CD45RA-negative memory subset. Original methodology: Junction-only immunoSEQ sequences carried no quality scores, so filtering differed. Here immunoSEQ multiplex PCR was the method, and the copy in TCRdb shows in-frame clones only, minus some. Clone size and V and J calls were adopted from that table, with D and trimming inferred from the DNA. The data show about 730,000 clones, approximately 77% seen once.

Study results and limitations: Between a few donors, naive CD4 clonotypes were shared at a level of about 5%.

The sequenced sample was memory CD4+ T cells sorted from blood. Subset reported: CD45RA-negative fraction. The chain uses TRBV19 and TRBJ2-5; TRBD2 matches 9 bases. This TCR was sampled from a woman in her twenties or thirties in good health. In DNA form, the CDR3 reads TGTGCCAGTAAACGGTCTAGCGGGACGGAGACCCAGTACTTC. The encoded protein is CASKRSSGTETQYF.